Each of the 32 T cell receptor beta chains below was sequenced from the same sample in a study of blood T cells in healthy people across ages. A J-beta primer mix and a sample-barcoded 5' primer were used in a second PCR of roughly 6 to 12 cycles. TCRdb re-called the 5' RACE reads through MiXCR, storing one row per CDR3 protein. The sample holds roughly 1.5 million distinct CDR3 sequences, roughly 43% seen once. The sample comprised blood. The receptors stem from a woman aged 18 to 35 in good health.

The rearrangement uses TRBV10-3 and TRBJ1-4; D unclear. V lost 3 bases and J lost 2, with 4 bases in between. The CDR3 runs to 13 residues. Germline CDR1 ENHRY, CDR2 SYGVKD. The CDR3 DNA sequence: TGTGCCATCAGTGACCGTACTAATGAAAAACTGTTTTTT. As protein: CAISDRTNEKLFF.

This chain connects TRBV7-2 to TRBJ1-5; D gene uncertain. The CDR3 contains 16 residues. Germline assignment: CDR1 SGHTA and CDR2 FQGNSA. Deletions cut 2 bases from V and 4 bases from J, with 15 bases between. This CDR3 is CASSLSRPRNNQPQHF. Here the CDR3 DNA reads TGTGCCAGCAGCTTATCGCGGCCGAGGAATAATCAGCCCCAGCATTTT.

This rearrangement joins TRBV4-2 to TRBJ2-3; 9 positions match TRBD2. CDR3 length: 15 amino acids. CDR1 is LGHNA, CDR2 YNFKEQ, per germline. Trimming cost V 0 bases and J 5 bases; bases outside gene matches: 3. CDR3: CASSQDSREGDTQYF. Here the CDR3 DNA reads TGTGCCAGCAGCCAAGATTCGCGGGAGGGAGATACGCAGTATTTT.

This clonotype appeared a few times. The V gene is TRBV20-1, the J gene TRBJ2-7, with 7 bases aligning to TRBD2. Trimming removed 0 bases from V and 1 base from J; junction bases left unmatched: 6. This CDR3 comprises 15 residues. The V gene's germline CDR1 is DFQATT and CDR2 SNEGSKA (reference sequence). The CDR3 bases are TGCAGTGCTAGAGATAGAGGAGCGGGGTCCTACGAGCAGTACTTC. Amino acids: CSARDRGAGSYEQYF.

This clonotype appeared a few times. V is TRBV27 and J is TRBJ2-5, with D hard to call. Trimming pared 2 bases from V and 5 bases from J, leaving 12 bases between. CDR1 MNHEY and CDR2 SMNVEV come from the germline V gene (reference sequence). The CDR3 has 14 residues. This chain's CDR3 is CASSLIPGSETQYF. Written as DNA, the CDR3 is TGTGCCAGCAGTTTAATCCCTGGTTCGGAGACCCAGTACTTC.

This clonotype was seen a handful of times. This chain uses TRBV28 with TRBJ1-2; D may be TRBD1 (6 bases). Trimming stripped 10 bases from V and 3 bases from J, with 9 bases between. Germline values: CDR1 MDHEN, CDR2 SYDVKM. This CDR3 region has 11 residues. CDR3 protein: CAIQGHYGYTF. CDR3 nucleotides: TGTGCCATCCAGGGGCACTATGGCTACACCTTC.

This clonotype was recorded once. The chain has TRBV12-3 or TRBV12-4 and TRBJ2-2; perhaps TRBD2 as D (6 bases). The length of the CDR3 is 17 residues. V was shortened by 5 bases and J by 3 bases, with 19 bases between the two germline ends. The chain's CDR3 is CASSASPTAGYTGELFF. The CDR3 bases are TGTGCCAGCAGTGCCTCCCCTACTGCGGGGTACACCGGGGAGCTGTTTTTT.

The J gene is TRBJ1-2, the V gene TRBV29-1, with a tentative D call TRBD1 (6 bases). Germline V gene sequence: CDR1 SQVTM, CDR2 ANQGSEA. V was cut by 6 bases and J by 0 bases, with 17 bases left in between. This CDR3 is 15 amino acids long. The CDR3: CSVPVQDSTNYGYTF. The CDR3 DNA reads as TGCAGCGTGCCGGTTCAGGACAGCACTAACTATGGCTACACCTTC.

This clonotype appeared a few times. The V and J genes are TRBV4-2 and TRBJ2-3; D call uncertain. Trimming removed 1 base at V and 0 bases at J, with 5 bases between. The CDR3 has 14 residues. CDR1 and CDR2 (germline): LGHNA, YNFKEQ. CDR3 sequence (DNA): TGTGCCAGCAGCCAAGTCCCCAGCACAGATACGCAGTATTTT. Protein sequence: CASSQVPSTDTQYF.

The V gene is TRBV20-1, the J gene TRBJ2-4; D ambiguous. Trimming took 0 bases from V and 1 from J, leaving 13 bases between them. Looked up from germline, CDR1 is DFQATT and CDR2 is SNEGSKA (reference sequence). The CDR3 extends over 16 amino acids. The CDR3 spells CSARESPGSAKNIQYF. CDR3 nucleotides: TGCAGTGCTAGAGAATCGCCCGGGTCCGCCAAAAACATTCAGTACTTC.

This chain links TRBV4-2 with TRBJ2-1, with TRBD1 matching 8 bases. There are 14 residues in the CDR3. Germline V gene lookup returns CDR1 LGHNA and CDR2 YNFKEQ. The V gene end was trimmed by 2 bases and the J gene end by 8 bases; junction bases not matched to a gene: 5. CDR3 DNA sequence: TGTGCCAGCAGCCAATGGGACAGGATCGATGAGCAGTTCTTC. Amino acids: CASSQWDRIDEQFF.

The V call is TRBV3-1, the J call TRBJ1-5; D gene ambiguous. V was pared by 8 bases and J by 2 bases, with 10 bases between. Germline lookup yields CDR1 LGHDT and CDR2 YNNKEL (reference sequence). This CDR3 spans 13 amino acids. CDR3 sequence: CASGHDGNQPQHF. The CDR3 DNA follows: TGTGCCAGCGGGCATGACGGCAATCAGCCCCAGCATTTT.

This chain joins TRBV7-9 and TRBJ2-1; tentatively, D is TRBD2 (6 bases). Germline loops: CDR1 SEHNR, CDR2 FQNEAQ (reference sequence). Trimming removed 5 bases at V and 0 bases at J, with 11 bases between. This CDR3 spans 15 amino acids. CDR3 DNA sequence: TGTGCCAGCAGCAAGGACGGGAGCTCCTACAATGAGCAGTTCTTC. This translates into CASSKDGSSYNEQFF.

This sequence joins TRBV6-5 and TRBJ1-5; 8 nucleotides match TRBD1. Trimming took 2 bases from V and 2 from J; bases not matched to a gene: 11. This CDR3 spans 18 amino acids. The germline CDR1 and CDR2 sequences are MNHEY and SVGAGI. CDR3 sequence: CASSYPDRGRWRNQPQHF. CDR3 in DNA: TGTGCCAGCAGTTACCCCGACAGGGGACGATGGCGCAATCAGCCCCAGCATTTT.

In DNA, the CDR3 is TGTGCCAGCAGTGTGTTCCGGGACAGCAATCAGCCCCAGCATTTT. This codes for CASSVFRDSNQPQHF. The V and J genes are TRBV2 and TRBJ1-5; a possible D gene is TRBD1 (5 bases). Germline CDR1 and CDR2: SNHLY and FYNNEI. V was pared by 4 bases and J by 1 base, with 11 bases between. This CDR3 spans 15 amino acids. Full variable domain (outside the CDR3, taken from reference TRBV2 and TRBJ1-5): EPEVTQTPSHQVTQMGQEVILRCVPISNHLYFYWYRQILGQKVEFLVSFYNNEISEKSEIFDDQFSVERPDGSNFTLKIRSTKLEDSAMYFCASSVFRDSNQPQHFGDGTRLSIL.

The CDR3 loop is CSASEGGSGGYEQYF. DNA for the CDR3: TGCAGTGCTAGTGAAGGGGGTAGCGGAGGGTACGAGCAGTACTTC. V gene TRBV20-1 combines with J gene TRBJ2-5; D tentatively reads TRBD1 or TRBD2 (6 bases each). TRBJ2-7 matches the DNA end more closely, so the J call is doubtful. Germline CDR1 is DFQATT and CDR2 is SNEGSKA (reference sequence). The CDR3 extends over 15 amino acids.

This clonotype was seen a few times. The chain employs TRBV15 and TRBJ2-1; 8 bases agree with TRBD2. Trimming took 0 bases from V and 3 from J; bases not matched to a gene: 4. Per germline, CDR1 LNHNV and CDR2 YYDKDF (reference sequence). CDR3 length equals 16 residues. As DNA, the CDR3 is TGTGCCACCAGCAGAGATTTTCGGGGGGGCTACAATGAGCAGTTCTTC. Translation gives CATSRDFRGGYNEQFF.

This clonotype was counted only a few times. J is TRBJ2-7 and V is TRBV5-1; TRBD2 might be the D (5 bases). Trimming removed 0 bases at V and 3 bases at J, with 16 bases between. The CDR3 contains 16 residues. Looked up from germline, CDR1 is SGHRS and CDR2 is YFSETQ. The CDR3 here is CASSLAPGREGYEQYF. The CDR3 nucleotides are TGCGCCAGCAGCTTGGCCCCGGGTCGCGAGGGCTACGAGCAGTACTTC. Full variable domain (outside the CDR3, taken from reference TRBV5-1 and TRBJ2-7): KAGVTQTPRYLIKTRGQQVTLSCSPISGHRSVSWYQQTPGQGLQFLFEYFSETQRNKGNFPGRFSGRQFSNSRSEMNVSTLELGDSALYLCASSLAPGREGYEQYFGPGTRLTVT.

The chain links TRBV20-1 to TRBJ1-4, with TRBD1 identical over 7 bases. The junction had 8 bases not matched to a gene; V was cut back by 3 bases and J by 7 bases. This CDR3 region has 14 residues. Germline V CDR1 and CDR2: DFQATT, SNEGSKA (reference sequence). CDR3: CSARGGRGSEKLFF. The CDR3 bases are TGCAGTGCTAGGGGCGGCAGGGGGTCTGAAAAACTGTTTTTT.

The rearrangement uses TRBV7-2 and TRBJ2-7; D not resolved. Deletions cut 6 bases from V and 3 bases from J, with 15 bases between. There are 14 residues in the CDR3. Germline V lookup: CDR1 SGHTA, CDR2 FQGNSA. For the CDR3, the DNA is TGTGCCAGCAGGATCTATGGACGAAACTACGAGCAGTACTTC. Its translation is CASRIYGRNYEQYF.

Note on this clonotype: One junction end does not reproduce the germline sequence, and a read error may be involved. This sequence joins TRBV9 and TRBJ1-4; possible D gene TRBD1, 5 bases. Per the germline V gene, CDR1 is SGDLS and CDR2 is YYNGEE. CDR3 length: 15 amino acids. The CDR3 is CANSVVGDDNEKLFF. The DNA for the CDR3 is TGTGCCAACAGCGTAGTCGGGGACGATAATGAAAAACTGTTTTTT. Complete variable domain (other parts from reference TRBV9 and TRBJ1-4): DSGVTQTPKHLITATGQRVTLRCSPRSGDLSVYWYQQSLDQGLQFLIQYYNGEERAKGNILERFSAQQFPDLHSELNLSSLELGDSALYFCANSVVGDDNEKLFFGSGTQLSVL.

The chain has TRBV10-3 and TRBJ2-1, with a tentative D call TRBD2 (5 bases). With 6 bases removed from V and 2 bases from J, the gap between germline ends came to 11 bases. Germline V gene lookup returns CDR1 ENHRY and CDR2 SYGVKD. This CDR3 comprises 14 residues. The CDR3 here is CAIRGALTYNEQFF. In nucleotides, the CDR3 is TGTGCCATCAGGGGAGCTCTTACCTACAATGAGCAGTTCTTC.

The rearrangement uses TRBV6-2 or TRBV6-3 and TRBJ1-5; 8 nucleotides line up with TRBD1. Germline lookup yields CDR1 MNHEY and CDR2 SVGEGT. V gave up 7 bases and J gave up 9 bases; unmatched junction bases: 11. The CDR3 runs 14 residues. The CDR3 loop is CASNGQGALRPQHF. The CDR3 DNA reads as TGTGCCAGCAACGGACAGGGCGCCCTTCGGCCCCAGCATTTT.

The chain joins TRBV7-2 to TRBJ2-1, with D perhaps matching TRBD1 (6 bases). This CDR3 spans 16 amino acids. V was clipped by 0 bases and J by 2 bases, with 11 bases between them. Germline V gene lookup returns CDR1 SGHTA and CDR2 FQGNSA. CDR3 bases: TGTGCCAGCAGCTTAGCGCTCAGGGGTACCTACAATGAGCAGTTCTTC. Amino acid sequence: CASSLALRGTYNEQFF.

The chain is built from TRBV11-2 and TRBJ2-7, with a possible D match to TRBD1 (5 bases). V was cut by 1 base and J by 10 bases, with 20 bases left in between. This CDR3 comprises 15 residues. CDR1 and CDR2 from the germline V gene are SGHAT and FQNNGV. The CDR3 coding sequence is TGTGCCAGCAGCTTAGGTGTCAGGGCCGCCAAGGCCCAGTACTTC. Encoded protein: CASSLGVRAAKAQYF. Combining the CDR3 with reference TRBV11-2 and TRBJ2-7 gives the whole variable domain EAGVAQSPRYKIIEKRQSVAFWCNPISGHATLYWYQQILGQGPKLLIQFQNNGVVDDSQLPKDRFSAERLKGVDSTLKIQPAKLEDSAVYLCASSLGVRAAKAQYFGPGTRLTVT.

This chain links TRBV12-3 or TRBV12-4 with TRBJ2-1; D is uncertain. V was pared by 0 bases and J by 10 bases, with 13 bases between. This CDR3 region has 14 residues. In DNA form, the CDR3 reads TGTGCCAGCAGTTTAGCCAGTCCCAAGAACGAGCAGTTCTTC. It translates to CASSLASPKNEQFF.

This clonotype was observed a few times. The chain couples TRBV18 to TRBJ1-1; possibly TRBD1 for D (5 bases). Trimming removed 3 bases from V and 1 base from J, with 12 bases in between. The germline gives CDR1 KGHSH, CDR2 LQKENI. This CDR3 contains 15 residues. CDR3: CASSPQGVGNTEAFF. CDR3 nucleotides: TGTGCCAGCTCACCTCAGGGCGTGGGGAACACTGAAGCTTTCTTT.

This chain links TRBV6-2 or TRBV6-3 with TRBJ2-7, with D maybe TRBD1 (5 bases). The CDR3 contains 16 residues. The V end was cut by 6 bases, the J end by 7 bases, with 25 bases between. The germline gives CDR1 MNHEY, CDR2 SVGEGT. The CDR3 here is CASRSLDSTSYNEQYF. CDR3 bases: TGTGCCAGCAGGAGCCTCGACAGCACCTCCTACAATGAGCAGTACTTC.

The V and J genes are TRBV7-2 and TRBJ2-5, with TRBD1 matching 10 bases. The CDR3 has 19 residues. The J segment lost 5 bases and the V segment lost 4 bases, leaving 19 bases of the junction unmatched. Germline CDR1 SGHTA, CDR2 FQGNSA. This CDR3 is CASSSLVIASGTGVETQYF. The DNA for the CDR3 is TGTGCCAGCAGCTCACTAGTTATTGCCTCAGGGACAGGGGTGGAGACCCAGTACTTC.

The CDR3: CASSPVTMSNYGYTF. DNA of the CDR3: TGTGCCAGCAGCCCAGTGACCATGTCCAACTATGGCTACACCTTC. The gene calls are TRBV7-2 and TRBJ1-2; no clear D gene. Trimming shortened V by 5 bases and J by 2 bases, and 15 bases separated the two germline ends. The CDR3 totals 15 residues. Germline-derived CDR1 and CDR2 are SGHTA and FQGNSA. Together with reference TRBV7-2 and TRBJ1-2, the CDR3 gives the full variable domain: GAGVSQSPSNKVTEKGKDVELRCDPISGHTALYWYRQSLGQGLEFLIYFQGNSAPDKSGLPSDRFSAERTGGSVSTLTIQRTQQEDSAVYLCASSPVTMSNYGYTFGSGTRLTVV.

In DNA form, the CDR3 reads TGTGCCAGCAGCCGGACAGGGGCTTCGTACGAGCAGTACTTC. This encodes CASSRTGASYEQYF. J is TRBJ2-7 and V is TRBV11-2; the match to TRBD1 covers 9 bases. Germline CDR1 and CDR2: SGHAT and FQNNGV. The CDR3 consists of 14 residues. The junction had 6 bases not matched to a gene; V was cut back by 5 bases and J by 4 bases. Based on the CDR3 plus reference TRBV11-2 and TRBJ2-7, the full variable domain is EAGVAQSPRYKIIEKRQSVAFWCNPISGHATLYWYQQILGQGPKLLIQFQNNGVVDDSQLPKDRFSAERLKGVDSTLKIQPAKLEDSAVYLCASSRTGASYEQYFGPGTRLTVT.

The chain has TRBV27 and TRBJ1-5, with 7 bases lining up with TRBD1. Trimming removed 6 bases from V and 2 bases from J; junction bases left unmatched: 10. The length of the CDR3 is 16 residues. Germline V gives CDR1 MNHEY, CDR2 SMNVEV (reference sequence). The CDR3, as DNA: TGTGCCAGCAGCCTTACAGGGGAAGAAGGCAATCAGCCCCAGCATTTT. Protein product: CASSLTGEEGNQPQHF.